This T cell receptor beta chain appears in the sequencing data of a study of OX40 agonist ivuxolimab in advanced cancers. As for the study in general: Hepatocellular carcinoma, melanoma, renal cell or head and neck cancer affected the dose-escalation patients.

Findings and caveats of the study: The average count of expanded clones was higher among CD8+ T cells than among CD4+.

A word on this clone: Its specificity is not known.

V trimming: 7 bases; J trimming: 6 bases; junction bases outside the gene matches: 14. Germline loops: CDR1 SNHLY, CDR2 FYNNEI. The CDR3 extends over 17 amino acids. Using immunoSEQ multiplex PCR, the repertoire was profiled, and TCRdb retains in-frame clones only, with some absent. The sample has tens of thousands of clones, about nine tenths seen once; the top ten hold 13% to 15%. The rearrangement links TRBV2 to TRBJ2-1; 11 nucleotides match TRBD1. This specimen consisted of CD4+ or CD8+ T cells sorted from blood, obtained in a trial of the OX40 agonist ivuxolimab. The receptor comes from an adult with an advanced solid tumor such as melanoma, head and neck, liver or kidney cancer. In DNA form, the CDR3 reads TGTGCCAGCATCACCCGGACAGGGGGCATAGGTACCAATGAGCAGTTCTTC. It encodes CASITRTGGIGTNEQFF.